This T cell receptor beta chain was identified in a study of T cells after yellow fever vaccination. In this sample, this clonotype turned up a few times. The germline V gene encodes CDR1 SGHRS and CDR2 YFSETQ. CDR3 size: 14 residues. V lost 2 bases and J lost 10, with 13 bases in between. The TCR cDNA carried a universal primer site and UMIs from 5'RACE template switching. TCRdb re-derived calls from the 5' RACE reads in MiXCR, one entry per CDR3 protein. The sample consists of 320,000 or so distinct CDR3 sequences, around 8.1% of them appearing once. The TCR sequence derives from a man aged 18 to 35 who received the YFV17D yellow fever vaccine. V usage is TRBV5-1 and J usage is TRBJ1-6, with a tentative D call TRBD1 (6 bases). The source was PBMCs, collected approximately 40 days after the first yellow fever vaccination. The CDR3 here is CASSFGDIGSPLHF. CDR3 DNA: TGCGCCAGCAGCTTCGGGGACATTGGCTCACCCCTCCACTTT.